The entry that follows covers one TCR beta chain sequence. Its antigen is unidentified. The authors reverse transcribed about 0.5 to 1 ug RNA with random hexamers. The authors amplified TCR beta CDR3 across 54 Vbeta and 13 Jbeta using immunoSEQ multiplex PCR. TCRdb re-called the immunoSEQ multiplex PCR reads through MiXCR, storing one row per CDR3 protein. This sample has under 200,000 distinct CDR3 sequences, with 85% to 95% found just once. This sample stems from a study of CD8 T cells in Susac syndrome. Study findings and constraints: In its TCR sequencing and HLA analysis, the study acknowledged that the number of individuals was relatively small.

Germline V lookup: CDR1 SGDLS, CDR2 YYNGEE. V was trimmed by 4 bases and J by 1 base, leaving 14 bases between them. The CDR3 is 15 residues long. From blood CD8+ and CD4+ T cells, the TCR beta chain was sequenced. V gene TRBV9 combines with J gene TRBJ2-5, with unresolved D. Sequencing was carried out using CD4+ T cells from PBMCs. The sequence was obtained from a human donor in good health. Written as DNA, the CDR3 is TGTGCCAGCAGCTCCGAACCCTCGGTCCAAGAGACCCAGTACTTC. Translated: CASSSEPSVQETQYF.